One and the same sample provided the 8 T cell receptor beta chains below, sequenced in a study of human T cells and chemical hapten exposure (dated by TCRdb to about 2021). The time point label of this sample denotes: pre-sensitization, week 0. This sample's treatment or condition label indicates: therapeutic diphenylcyclopropenone sensitization with weekly scalp DPC. Libraries were constructed by RACE. Sequencing was carried out with a NextSeq 500. The public reads were reprocessed in TCRdb via fastp at Q25 and MiXCR, keeping in-frame beta chains. A single entry per CDR3 protein holds the most common genes and DNA from its merged rows. Present in this sample are roughly 380,000 distinct CDR3 sequences, more than 4.5% of which were seen just once. The top ten hold 2.5% to 3% of the sample. The source material was whole blood, sampled in connection with sensitization to the hapten diphenylcyclopropenone (DPC). These TCRs come from a woman in her forties or fifties with alopecia areata. Some clones in this sample may be carry-over from other donors' samples.

This clonotype was seen a handful of times. The chain carries TRBV15 and TRBJ1-1, with 9 bases fitting TRBD1. Germline V gene sequence: CDR1 LNHNV, CDR2 YYDKDF (reference sequence). V dropped 2 bases and J dropped 1; count of bases not matched to a gene: 5. The CDR3 has 16 residues. The CDR3 sequence is CATSRPTGGPNTEAFF. Written as DNA, the CDR3 is TGTGCCACCAGCAGACCGACAGGGGGGCCGAACACTGAAGCTTTCTTT.

J is TRBJ1-6 and V is TRBV6-1; the D is unclear. CDR3 length: 15 amino acids. Trimming took 1 base from V and 8 from J, leaving 12 bases between them. CDR1 and CDR2 (germline): MNHNS, SASEGT. DNA for the CDR3: TGTGCCAGCAGTGAAGAAGACGGACTGGATTCACCCCTCCACTTT. This gives the protein CASSEEDGLDSPLHF.

This clonotype has more than one count but fewer than ten. The CDR3 DNA follows: TGTGCCAGCAGCTTAGATCGTGATGAGCAGTTCTTC. Translating gives CASSLDRDEQFF. V gene TRBV11-2 combines with J gene TRBJ2-1; no clear D gene. CDR1 is SGHAT, CDR2 FQNNGV, per germline. This CDR3 contains 12 residues. With 0 bases removed from V and 8 bases from J, the gap between germline ends came to 5 bases. Complete variable domain (other parts from reference TRBV11-2 and TRBJ2-1): EAGVAQSPRYKIIEKRQSVAFWCNPISGHATLYWYQQILGQGPKLLIQFQNNGVVDDSQLPKDRFSAERLKGVDSTLKIQPAKLEDSAVYLCASSLDRDEQFFGPGTRLTVL.

This clonotype was seen a few times. The V gene is TRBV6-2 or TRBV6-3, the J gene TRBJ2-3; TRBD2 aligns across 11 bases. The V gene's germline CDR1 is MNHEY and CDR2 SVGEGT. This CDR3 contains 16 residues. The V gene end was trimmed by 6 bases and the J gene end by 5 bases; junction bases not matched to a gene: 10. The CDR3 nucleotides read TGTGCCAGCAGCAGTCTAGCGGGAGGTGAAAGAGATACGCAGTATTTT. Its translation is CASSSLAGGERDTQYF.

This clonotype came up a few times. The genes are TRBV12-3 or TRBV12-4 and TRBJ2-7, with D perhaps matching TRBD2 (5 bases). Trimming took off 6 bases at V and 6 bases at J, with 18 bases between the two ends. This CDR3 region has 14 residues. The CDR3 loop is CASSGPTGNREQYF. The CDR3, as DNA: TGTGCCAGCAGCGGGCCCACCGGGAATCGCGAGCAGTACTTC.

This clonotype was picked up many times. The chain carries TRBV2 and TRBJ2-4; D unresolved. This CDR3 is 11 amino acids long. V lost 10 bases, J lost 0 bases, and 4 bases lay in between. Germline values: CDR1 SNHLY, CDR2 FYNNEI. The CDR3 loop reads CATLAKNIQYF. The CDR3 DNA is TGTGCCACCCTAGCCAAAAACATTCAGTACTTC. The full variable domain, in which reference TRBV2 and TRBJ2-4 provide the parts outside the CDR3, is EPEVTQTPSHQVTQMGQEVILRCVPISNHLYFYWYRQILGQKVEFLVSFYNNEISEKSEIFDDQFSVERPDGSNFTLKIRSTKLEDSAMYFCATLAKNIQYFGAGTRLSVL.

The chain combines TRBV27 with TRBJ2-4; the D gene is possibly TRBD2 (7 bases). The CDR3 sequence is 15 residues long. CDR1 is MNHEY and CDR2 is SMNVEV in the germline V gene (reference sequence). V was pared by 6 bases and J by 0 bases, with 12 bases between. The CDR3 DNA sequence: TGTGCCAGCAGCATGAGGGGGGGAGCCAAAAACATTCAGTACTTC. It yields the protein CASSMRGGAKNIQYF.

The sample holds many counts of this clonotype. A read error may produce the germline difference seen at one junction end. The rearrangement uses TRBV9 and TRBJ2-7; 8 bases match TRBD2. The CDR3 loop spans 16 amino acids. In germline, CDR1 is SGDLS, CDR2 YYNGEE. The CDR3: CASSAVSGRNSHEQYF. The CDR3 DNA is TGTGCCAGCAGCGCTGTCAGCGGGAGAAACTCCCACGAGCAGTACTTC.